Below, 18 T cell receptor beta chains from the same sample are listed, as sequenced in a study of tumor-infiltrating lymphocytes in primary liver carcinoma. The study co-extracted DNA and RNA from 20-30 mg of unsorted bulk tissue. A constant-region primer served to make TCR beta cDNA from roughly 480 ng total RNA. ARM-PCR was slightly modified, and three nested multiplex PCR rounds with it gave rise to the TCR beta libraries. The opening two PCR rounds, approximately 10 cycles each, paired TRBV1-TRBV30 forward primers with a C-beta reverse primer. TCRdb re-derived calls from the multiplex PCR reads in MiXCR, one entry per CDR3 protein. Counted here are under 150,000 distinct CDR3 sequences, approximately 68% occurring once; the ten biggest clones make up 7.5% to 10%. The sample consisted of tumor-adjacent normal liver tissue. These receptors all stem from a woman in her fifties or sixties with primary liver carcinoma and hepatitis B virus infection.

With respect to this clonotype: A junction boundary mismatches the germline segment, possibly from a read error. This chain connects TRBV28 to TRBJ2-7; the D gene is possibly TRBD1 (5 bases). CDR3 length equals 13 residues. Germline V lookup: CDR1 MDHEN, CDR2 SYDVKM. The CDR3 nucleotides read TGCGCCAGCGATCAGGGTAGTCCCTACGTGCAGTACTTT. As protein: CASDQGSPYVQYF.

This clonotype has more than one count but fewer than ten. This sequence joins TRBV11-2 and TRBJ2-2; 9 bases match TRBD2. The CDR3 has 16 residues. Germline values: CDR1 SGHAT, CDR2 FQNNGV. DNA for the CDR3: TGTGTCAGTAGCAGTAGCGGGAGTCGTAACACCGGGGAGCTGTTTTTT. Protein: CVSSSSGSRNTGELFF.

The CDR3, as DNA: TGCAGCGTGGGAATCCTGCCTTACGAGCAGTACTTC. Translation: CSVGILPYEQYF. V gene TRBV29-1 combines with J gene TRBJ2-7, with unresolved D. The CDR3 totals 12 residues. Trimming removed 6 bases at V and 4 bases at J, with 13 bases between. Germline V gene data show CDR1 as SQVTM and CDR2 as ANQGSEA.

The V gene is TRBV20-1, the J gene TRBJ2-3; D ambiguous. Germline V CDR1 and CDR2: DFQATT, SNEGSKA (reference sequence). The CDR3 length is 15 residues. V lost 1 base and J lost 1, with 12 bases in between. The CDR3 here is CSARAPSIRTDTQYF. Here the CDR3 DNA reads TGCAGTGCTAGAGCTCCCTCAATACGCACAGATACGCAGTATTTT.

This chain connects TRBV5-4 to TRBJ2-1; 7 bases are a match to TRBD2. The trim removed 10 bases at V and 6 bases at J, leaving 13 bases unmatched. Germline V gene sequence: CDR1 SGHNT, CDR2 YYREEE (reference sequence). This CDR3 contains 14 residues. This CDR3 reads CACSLRGLGNEQFF. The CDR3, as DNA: TGTGCCTGTAGCTTGCGGGGGTTGGGCAATGAGCAGTTCTTC.

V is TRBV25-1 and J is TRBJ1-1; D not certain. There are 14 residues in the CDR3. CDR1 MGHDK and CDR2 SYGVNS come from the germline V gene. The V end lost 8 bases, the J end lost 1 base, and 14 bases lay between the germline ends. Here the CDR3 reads CASALARGNTEAFF. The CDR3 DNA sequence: TGTGCCAGCGCTCTCGCCCGGGGGAACACTGAAGCTTTCTTT.

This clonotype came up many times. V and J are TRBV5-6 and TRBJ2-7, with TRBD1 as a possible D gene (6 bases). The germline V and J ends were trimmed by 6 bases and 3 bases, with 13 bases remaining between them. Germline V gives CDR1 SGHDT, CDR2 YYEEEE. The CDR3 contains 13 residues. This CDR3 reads CASIQQGGYEQYF. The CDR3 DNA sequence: TGTGCCAGCATCCAACAGGGTGGCTACGAGCAGTACTTC.

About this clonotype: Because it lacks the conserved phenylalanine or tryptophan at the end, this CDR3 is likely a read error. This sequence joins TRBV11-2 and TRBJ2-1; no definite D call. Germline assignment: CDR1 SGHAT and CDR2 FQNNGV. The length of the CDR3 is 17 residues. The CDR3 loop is CTSSFTPLRSSYSEQFL. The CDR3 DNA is TGTACCAGCAGCTTTACCCCACTGAGGAGCTCCTACAGTGAGCAGTTCCTC.

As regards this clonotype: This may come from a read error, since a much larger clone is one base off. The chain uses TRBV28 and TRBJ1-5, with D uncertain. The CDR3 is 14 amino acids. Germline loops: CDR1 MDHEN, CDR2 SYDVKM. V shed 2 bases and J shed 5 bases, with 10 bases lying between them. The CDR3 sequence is CASSLNGGDQPQHF. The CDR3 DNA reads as TGTGCCAGCAGTTTAAATGGCGGGGATCAGCCCCAGCATTTT.

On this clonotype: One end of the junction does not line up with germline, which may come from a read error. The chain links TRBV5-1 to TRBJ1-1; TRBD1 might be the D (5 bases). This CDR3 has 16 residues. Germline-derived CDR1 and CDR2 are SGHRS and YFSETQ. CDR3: CASSSSGQGQNTEAIF. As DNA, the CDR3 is TGCGCCAGCAGCTCGAGTGGCCAGGGCCAGAACACTGAAGCTATCTTT.

CDR3 residues: CASSLRRGTDTQYF. The CDR3 DNA follows: TGTGCCAGCAGCTTAAGGAGAGGGACAGATACGCAGTATTTT. The chain uses TRBV11-3 and TRBJ2-3, with D possibly TRBD2 on 5 matching bases. Germline values: CDR1 SGHNT, CDR2 YENEEA. The CDR3 totals 14 residues. Trimming left V 2 bases short and J 3 bases short, with 9 bases between.

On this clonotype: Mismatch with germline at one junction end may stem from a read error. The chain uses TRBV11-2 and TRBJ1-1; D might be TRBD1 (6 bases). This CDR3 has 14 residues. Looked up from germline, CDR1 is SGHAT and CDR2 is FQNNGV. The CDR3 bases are TGTGCCAGCAGCTTAGGGGGTGGGGACATTGAAGCTCTCTTC. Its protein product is CASSLGGGDIEALF.

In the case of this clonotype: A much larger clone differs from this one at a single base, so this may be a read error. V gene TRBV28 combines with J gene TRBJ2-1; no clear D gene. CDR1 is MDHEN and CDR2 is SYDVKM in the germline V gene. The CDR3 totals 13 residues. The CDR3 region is CACSFREYNEQFF. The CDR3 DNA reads TGTGCCTGCAGCTTTAGGGAATACAATGAGCAGTTCTTC.

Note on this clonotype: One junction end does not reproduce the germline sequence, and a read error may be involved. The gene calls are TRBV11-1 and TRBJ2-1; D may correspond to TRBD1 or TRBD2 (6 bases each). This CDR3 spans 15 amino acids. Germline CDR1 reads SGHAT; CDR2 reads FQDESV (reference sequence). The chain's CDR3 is CACSIGGTTYNEQFF. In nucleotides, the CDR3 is TGTGCCTGCAGCATAGGGGGGACGACCTACAATGAACAGTTCTTC. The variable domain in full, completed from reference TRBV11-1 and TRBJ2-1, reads EAEVAQSPRYKITEKSQAVAFWCDPISGHATLYWYRQILGQGPELLVQFQDESVVDDSQLPKDRFSAERLKGVDSTLKIQPAELGDSAMYLCACSIGGTTYNEQFFGPGTRLTVL.

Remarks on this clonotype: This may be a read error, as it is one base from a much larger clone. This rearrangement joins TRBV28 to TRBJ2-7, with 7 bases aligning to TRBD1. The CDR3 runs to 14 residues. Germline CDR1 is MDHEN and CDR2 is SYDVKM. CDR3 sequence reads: CTSSLCRDRCEQYF. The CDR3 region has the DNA TGTACCAGCAGTTTATGCAGGGACAGATGCGAGCAGTACTTC.

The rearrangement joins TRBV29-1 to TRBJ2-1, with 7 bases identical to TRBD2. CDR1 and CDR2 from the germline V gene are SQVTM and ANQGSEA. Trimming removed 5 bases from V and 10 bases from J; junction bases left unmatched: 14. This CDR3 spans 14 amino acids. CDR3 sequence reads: CSVFDGRTVDEQFF. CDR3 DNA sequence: TGCAGCGTTTTTGACGGGAGGACCGTAGACGAGCAGTTCTTC.

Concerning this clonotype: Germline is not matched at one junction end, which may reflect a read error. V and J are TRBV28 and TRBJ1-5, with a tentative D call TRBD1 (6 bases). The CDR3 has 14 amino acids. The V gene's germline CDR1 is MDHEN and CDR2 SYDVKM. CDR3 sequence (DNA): TGTGTCAGCAGCCTCGGGGGGCGAGGTCAGTCCCAGCATTTT. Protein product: CVSSLGGRGQSQHF.

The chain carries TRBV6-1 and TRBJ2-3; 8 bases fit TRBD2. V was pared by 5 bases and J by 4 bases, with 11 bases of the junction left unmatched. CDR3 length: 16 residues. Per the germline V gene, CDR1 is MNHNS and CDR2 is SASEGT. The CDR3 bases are TGTGCCAGCAGTCCTCGACCAGCGGGAGTCCCAGATACGCAGTATTTT. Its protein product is CASSPRPAGVPDTQYF.